These T cell receptor beta chains were read from a single sample in a study of OX40 agonist ivuxolimab in advanced cancers. Libraries were prepared by immunoSEQ multiplex PCR; TCRdb keeps only in-frame clonotypes and omits some of them. The table records under 65,000 clones, just over 90% of them present only once. The specimen comprised CD4+ or CD8+ T cells sorted from blood, sampled in a trial of the OX40 agonist ivuxolimab. The receptors derive from an adult with an advanced solid tumor such as melanoma, head and neck, liver or kidney cancer. Each CDR3 is given with its conserved first and last residue. D genes are given only for firm matches. Clone size, where shown, is once, few, many, or a class for clones that have expanded.

d_call,clone_size,v_call,j_call,cdr3_aa,cdr3_nt
TRBD2,NA,TRBV27,TRBJ2-5,CASSTRRERGIQETQYF,TGTGCCAGCAGTACCCGTCGAGAGCGGGGGATCCAAGAGACCCAGTACTTC
TRBD1,NA,TRBV7-8,TRBJ2-7,CASSWTQGADEQHF,TGTGCCAGCAGCTGGACTCAGGGGGCTGACGAGCAGCACTTC
TRBD2,NA,TRBV11-2,TRBJ2-3,CASSYAGGTDTQYF,TGTGCCAGCAGCTATGCGGGGGGCACAGATACGCAGTATTTT
NA,NA,TRBV10-2,TRBJ2-2,CASSGVDRVPHTGELFF,TGCGCCAGCAGTGGGGTGGATAGGGTGCCCCACACCGGGGAGCTGTTTTTT
TRBD2,once,TRBV27,TRBJ2-1,CASSSPLLAAAYNEQFF,TGTGCCAGCAGTAGCCCCTTACTAGCGGCTGCGTACAATGAGCAGTTCTTC
NA,once,TRBV5-4,TRBJ2-1,CASSLGVNEQFF,TGTGCCAGCAGCTTGGGGGTCAATGAGCAGTTCTTC
NA,NA,TRBV10-3,TRBJ2-7,CAINDGTYEQYF,TGTGCCATCAATGACGGGACCTACGAGCAGTACTTC
NA,NA,TRBV15,TRBJ2-3,CATSSSPNQDTQYF,TGTGCCACCAGCAGTAGTCCGAATCAAGATACGCAGTATTTT
TRBD2,NA,TRBV6-1,TRBJ2-7,CASSEGLAGTNEQYF,TGTGCCAGCAGTGAAGGGCTAGCGGGGACCAACGAGCAGTACTTC
TRBD2,NA,TRBV28,TRBJ2-7,CASSLGGYTYEQYF,TGTGCCAGCAGTTTGGGAGGGTATACCTACGAGCAGTACTTC
TRBD2,NA,TRBV5-6,TRBJ2-1,CASSLKLAGANEQFF,TGTGCCAGCAGCTTAAAACTAGCGGGGGCCAATGAGCAGTTCTTC
NA,NA,TRBV10-3,TRBJ1-2,CAISESDLNYGYTF,TGTGCCATCAGTGAATCAGATTTAAACTATGGCTACACCTTC
NA,NA,TRBV13,TRBJ1-2,CASSLGNSAGPELSEGYTF,TGTGCCAGCAGCTTAGGGAATAGCGCGGGACCGGAGCTTTCTGAAGGCTACACCTTC
TRBD1,NA,TRBV19,TRBJ1-2,CASKEQGPSPDGYTF,TGTGCCAGTAAGGAACAGGGGCCCTCCCCGGATGGCTACACCTTC
NA,NA,TRBV29-1,TRBJ1-1,CSALAGPTEAFF,TGCAGCGCTCTGGCGGGTCCCACTGAAGCTTTCTTT
NA,once,TRBV19,TRBJ2-3,CASSVFGEPDTQYF,TGTGCCAGTAGTGTCTTCGGGGAACCAGATACGCAGTATTTT
TRBD2,NA,TRBV2,TRBJ2-7,CASKGLEDEQYF,TGTGCCAGCAAAGGACTAGAGGACGAGCAGTACTTC
NA,once,TRBV20-1,TRBJ2-1,CSARAYNEQFF,TGCAGTGCTAGGGCTTACAATGAGCAGTTCTTC
NA,once,TRBV2,TRBJ2-1,CASGRTVEGTYNEQFF,TGTGCCAGCGGACGCACCGTGGAGGGGACTTACAATGAGCAGTTCTTC
NA,NA,TRBV10-3,TRBJ2-5,CAISDSGDAYQETQYF,TGTGCCATCAGTGATAGTGGGGACGCGTACCAAGAGACCCAGTACTTC
NA,NA,TRBV5-5,TRBJ1-2,CASSLSLTLPEVNYGYTF,TGTGCCAGCAGCTTGTCCTTGACACTCCCCGAGGTAAACTATGGCTACACCTTC
NA,NA,TRBV13,TRBJ2-1,CASSLGAREQFF,TGTGCCAGCAGCTTAGGGGCCCGTGAGCAGTTCTTC
NA,once,TRBV2,TRBJ2-7,CASSEAVYEQYF,TGTGCCAGCAGTGAGGCGGTCTACGAGCAGTACTTC
TRBD1,NA,TRBV7-8,TRBJ2-7,CASSPPGTGLTYEQYF,TGTGCCAGCAGCCCCCCAGGGACAGGGCTTACCTACGAGCAGTACTTC
NA,NA,TRBV4-1,TRBJ1-2,CASSQVSGLYGYTF,TGCGCCAGCAGCCAAGTTTCCGGCCTCTATGGCTACACCTTC
NA,NA,TRBV5-6,TRBJ1-1,CASSLGGASTEAFF,TGTGCCAGCAGCTTGGGAGGGGCGAGCACTGAAGCTTTCTTT
TRBD1,NA,TRBV27,TRBJ2-7,CASSLSATGASYEQYF,TGTGCCAGCAGTTTATCCGCGACAGGGGCATCCTACGAGCAGTACTTC
TRBD2,NA,TRBV4-1,TRBJ2-3,CASSSTGGWTDTQYF,TGCGCCAGCAGTTCGACGGGGGGGTGGACAGATACGCAGTATTTT
NA,once,TRBV13,TRBJ1-5,CASSLGRNNQPQHF,TGTGCCAGCAGCTTGGGGCGTAATAATCAGCCCCAGCATTTT